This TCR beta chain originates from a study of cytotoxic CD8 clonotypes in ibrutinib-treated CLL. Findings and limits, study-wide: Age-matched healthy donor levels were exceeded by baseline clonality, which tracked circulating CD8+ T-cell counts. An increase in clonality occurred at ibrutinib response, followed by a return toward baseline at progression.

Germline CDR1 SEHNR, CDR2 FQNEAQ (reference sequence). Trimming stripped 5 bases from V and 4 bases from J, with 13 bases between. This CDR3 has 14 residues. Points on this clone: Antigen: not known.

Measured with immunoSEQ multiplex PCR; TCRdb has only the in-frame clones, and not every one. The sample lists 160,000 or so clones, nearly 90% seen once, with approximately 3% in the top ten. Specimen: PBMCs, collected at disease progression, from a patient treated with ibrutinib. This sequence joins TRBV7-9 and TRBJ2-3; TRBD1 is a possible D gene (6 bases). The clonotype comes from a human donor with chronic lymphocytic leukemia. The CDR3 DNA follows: TGTGCCAGCAGCCACAGGGATTCGCCAGATACGCAGTATTTT. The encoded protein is CASSHRDSPDTQYF.